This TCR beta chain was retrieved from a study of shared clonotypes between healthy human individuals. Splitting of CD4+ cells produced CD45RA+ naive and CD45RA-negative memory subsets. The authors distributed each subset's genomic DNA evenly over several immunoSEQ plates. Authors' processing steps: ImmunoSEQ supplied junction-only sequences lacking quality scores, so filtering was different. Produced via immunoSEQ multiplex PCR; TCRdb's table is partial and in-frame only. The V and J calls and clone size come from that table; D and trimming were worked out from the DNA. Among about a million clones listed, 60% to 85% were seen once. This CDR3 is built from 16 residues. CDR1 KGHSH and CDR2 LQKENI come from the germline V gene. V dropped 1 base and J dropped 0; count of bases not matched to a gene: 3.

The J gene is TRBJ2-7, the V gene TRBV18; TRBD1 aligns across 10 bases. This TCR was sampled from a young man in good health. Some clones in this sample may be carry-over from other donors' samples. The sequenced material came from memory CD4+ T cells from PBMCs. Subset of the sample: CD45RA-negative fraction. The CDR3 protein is CASSPLGTGASYEQYF. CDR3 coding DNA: TGTGCCAGCTCACCACTTGGGACAGGGGCCTCCTACGAGCAGTACTTC.